The 17 T cell receptor beta chains presented below share a single source sample, sequenced in a study of control samples from healthy donors and cancer patients. Data came from immunoSEQ multiplex PCR; TCRdb stores just in-frame clones and leaves some out. This table has some 190,000 clones, about 91% appearing once. Sequenced sample: blood. All receptors come from a man between 25 and 39 years old in good health.

The chain is built from TRBV7-8 and TRBJ1-6, with a weak D call TRBD1 (6 bases). The germline V and J ends were trimmed by 2 bases and 3 bases, with 20 bases remaining between them. From germline, CDR1 is SGHVS and CDR2 FQNEAQ. CDR3 length equals 19 residues. CDR3 bases: TGTGCCAGCAGCTTAATCCCCCGCCGTGGAGGGGGCTATAATTCACCCCTCCACTTT. It codes for CASSLIPRRGGGYNSPLHF.

The genes are TRBV20-1 and TRBJ1-1; 7 bases line up with TRBD1. Germline-derived CDR1 and CDR2 are DFQATT and SNEGSKA (reference sequence). There are 11 residues in the CDR3. With V trimmed by 5 bases and J by 3 bases, 0 bases remained unmatched. The CDR3 loop is CSADRDTEAFF. CDR3 in DNA: TGCAGTGCTGACAGGGACACTGAAGCTTTCTTT.

The chain employs TRBV10-2 and TRBJ1-1; tentatively, D is TRBD1 (6 bases). This CDR3 spans 14 amino acids. Looked up from germline, CDR1 is WSHSY and CDR2 is SAAADI. V lost 6 bases and J 4 bases, leaving 15 bases between the germline ends. This CDR3 is CASRSLGGLTEAFF. The CDR3 region has the DNA TGCGCCAGCAGGTCACTGGGGGGGCTCACTGAAGCTTTCTTT.

The chain uses TRBV12-3 or TRBV12-4 and TRBJ2-2; D is undetermined. Trimming removed 0 bases at V and 6 bases at J, with 5 bases between. The CDR3 is made up of 13 amino acids. The CDR3 loop is CASSLAWAGELFF. DNA for the CDR3: TGTGCCAGCAGTTTAGCGTGGGCCGGGGAGCTGTTTTTT.

The V and J genes are TRBV19 and TRBJ2-7; D is uncertain. There are 13 residues in the CDR3. The germline gives CDR1 LNHDA, CDR2 SQIVND (reference sequence). V was shortened by 5 bases and J by 4 bases, with 12 bases between the two germline ends. This CDR3 reads CASSDVAGYEQYF. For the CDR3, the DNA is TGTGCCAGTAGTGATGTCGCCGGGTACGAGCAGTACTTC.

This clone was recorded once. V usage is TRBV5-4 and J usage is TRBJ2-1; 9 bases fit TRBD2. Germline-derived CDR1 and CDR2 are SGHNT and YYREEE (reference sequence). The CDR3 runs 16 residues. Trimming removed 1 base from V and 5 bases from J; junction bases left unmatched: 7. The CDR3 coding sequence is TGTGCCAGCAGCTTGAGTGTACGGACTAGCGACAATGAGCAGTTCTTC. Translating gives CASSLSVRTSDNEQFF.

The rearrangement uses TRBV19 and TRBJ2-2; D tentatively reads TRBD1 or TRBD2 (6 bases each). Trimming took 6 bases from V and 0 from J, leaving 8 bases between them. The length of the CDR3 is 14 residues. Germline V gene data show CDR1 as LNHDA and CDR2 as SQIVND (reference sequence). CDR3 sequence reads: CASREGANTGELFF. The CDR3 coding sequence is TGTGCCAGTAGGGAGGGGGCGAACACCGGGGAGCTGTTTTTT. The whole variable domain, remainder taken from reference TRBV19 and TRBJ2-2, is DGGITQSPKYLFRKEGQNVTLSCEQNLNHDAMYWYRQDPGQGLRLIYYSQIVNDFQKGDIAEGYSVSREKKESFPLTVTSAQKNPTAFYLCASREGANTGELFFGEGSRLTVL.

The chain recombines TRBV2 with TRBJ1-1; 8 bases are a match to TRBD1. Germline CDR1 reads SNHLY; CDR2 reads FYNNEI. CDR3 length equals 15 residues. V lost 7 bases, J lost 1 base, and 8 bases stayed unmatched. Here the CDR3 DNA reads TGTGCCAGCACCAGGGGGCAAAGGCAGAACACTGAAGCTTTCTTT. The encoded protein is CASTRGQRQNTEAFF.

This sequence joins TRBV23-1 and TRBJ1-4, with D unclear. TRBV23-1 is an ORF, with its function uncertain. Trimming removed 5 bases from V and 8 bases from J, with 12 bases in between. This CDR3 comprises 13 residues. CDR3 in amino acids: CASSVRIFEKLFF. CDR3 sequence (DNA): TGCGCCAGCAGTGTCAGGATTTTCGAAAAACTGTTTTTT.

The J gene is TRBJ2-2, the V gene TRBV9, with 10 bases lining up with TRBD2. Germline V lookup: CDR1 SGDLS, CDR2 YYNGEE. After removal of 7 bases from V and 5 bases from J, the junction contained 5 bases not matched to a gene. This CDR3 is built from 14 residues. The CDR3: CASGSGGATGELFF. CDR3 nucleotide sequence: TGTGCCAGCGGGAGCGGGGGGGCTACCGGGGAGCTGTTTTTT.

In this sample, this clone turned up once. The chain has TRBV11-2 and TRBJ2-7, with 9 bases that match TRBD1. Trimming at V came to 2 bases and at J to 5 bases, leaving 10 bases not matched to a gene. Germline V gene sequence: CDR1 SGHAT, CDR2 FQNNGV. The CDR3 totals 16 residues. CDR3 amino acids: CASSLYRDRVDDEQYF. The CDR3 DNA is TGTGCCAGCAGCTTATATCGGGACAGGGTTGATGACGAGCAGTACTTC.

This sequence joins TRBV5-5 and TRBJ2-7, with D possibly matching TRBD2 (6 bases). V lost 4 bases and J lost 6, with 23 bases in between. The CDR3 extends over 16 amino acids. The germline V gene has CDR1 SGHKS and CDR2 YYEKEE (reference sequence). CDR3 in amino acids: CASSPPSGGSPLEQYF. The DNA for the CDR3 is TGTGCCAGCAGCCCCCCTAGTGGGGGGTCCCCTCTCGAGCAGTACTTC.

This clone turned up a few times. The gene calls are TRBV11-2 and TRBJ1-6; no reliable D call. Germline V gene data show CDR1 as SGHAT and CDR2 as FQNNGV. The CDR3 runs 16 residues. V was cut by 1 base and J by 3 bases, with 10 bases left in between. CDR3 region: CASSLVKFRYNSPLHF. DNA for the CDR3: TGTGCCAGCAGCTTAGTTAAGTTTCGCTATAATTCACCCCTCCACTTT.

The chain carries TRBV7-8 and TRBJ2-1; tentative D call: TRBD1 (6 bases). Germline V gene data show CDR1 as SGHVS and CDR2 as FQNEAQ. This CDR3 comprises 14 residues. The germline V and J ends were trimmed by 1 base and 3 bases, with 7 bases remaining between them. The CDR3 DNA follows: TGTGCCAGCAGCTTAGACAGGGACTACAATGAGCAGTTCTTC. Translation: CASSLDRDYNEQFF.

V gene TRBV18 combines with J gene TRBJ2-3; D is ambiguous. The CDR3 consists of 16 residues. V was cut by 3 bases and J by 2 bases, with 15 bases left in between. Germline lookup yields CDR1 KGHSH and CDR2 LQKENI. The CDR3 is CASSPLGVSVTDTQYF. CDR3 sequence (DNA): TGTGCCAGCTCACCGTTGGGTGTCTCTGTCACAGATACGCAGTATTTT.

The gene calls are TRBV9 and TRBJ2-7, with D unclear. V lost 6 bases, J lost 0 bases, and 16 bases lay in between. The CDR3 covers 15 residues. Germline CDR1 reads SGDLS; CDR2 reads YYNGEE. CDR3 region: CASTLSPDRSYEQYF. CDR3 DNA: TGTGCCAGCACCCTTAGCCCCGATCGCTCCTACGAGCAGTACTTC.

The CDR3 DNA reads as TGCAGCGCCATGGACAGGGGGACTGGAAACACCATATATTTT. It encodes CSAMDRGTGNTIYF. The V gene is TRBV29-1, the J gene TRBJ1-3; the match to TRBD1 covers 10 bases. With V trimmed by 7 bases and J by 2 bases, 5 bases remained unmatched. CDR1 is SQVTM and CDR2 is ANQGSEA in the germline V gene. The CDR3 spans 14 residues.